These 27 T cell receptor beta chains were all obtained from the same sample, sequenced in a study of radiotherapy plus CTLA-4 blockade in lung cancer. Data came from immunoSEQ multiplex PCR; TCRdb stores just in-frame clones and leaves some out. Of around 40,000 clones in the sample, approximately 89% were seen once. This sample comprised peripheral blood, obtained from a patient treated with radiotherapy plus ipilimumab. These receptors came from a human donor with non-small cell lung cancer who had stable disease on radiotherapy plus ipilimumab.

The chain links TRBV6-5 to TRBJ2-7; possible D gene TRBD1, 6 bases. The V gene lost 5 bases and the J gene lost 4 bases, with 9 bases spanning the gap. Germline-derived CDR1 and CDR2 are MNHEY and SVGAGI. CDR3 length: 12 residues. CDR3 region: CASSDRNYEQYF. The CDR3 DNA reads as TGTGCCAGCAGTGACAGGAATTACGAGCAGTACTTC.

The chain has TRBV27 and TRBJ1-2; D may be TRBD1 (6 bases). The CDR3 is made up of 17 amino acids. The V gene's germline CDR1 is MNHEY and CDR2 SMNVEV (reference sequence). V dropped 2 bases and J dropped 1 base, with 17 bases sitting between them. In DNA, the CDR3 is TGTGCCAGCAGTTTAGGTCCAGGGAGGGGGGGTAACTATGGCTACACCTTC. Translation: CASSLGPGRGGNYGYTF.

V is TRBV30 and J is TRBJ2-4, with 8 bases identical to TRBD2. The CDR3 contains 11 residues. CDR1 is GTSNPN and CDR2 is SVGIG in the germline V gene (reference sequence). V was clipped by 4 bases and J by 16 bases; unmatched bases: 9. CDR3 residues: CAWITSGSSYF. The CDR3 region has the DNA TGTGCCTGGATCACGAGCGGGAGCTCTTACTTC.

V usage is TRBV27 and J usage is TRBJ2-7, with TRBD1 identical over 7 bases. The V gene's germline CDR1 is MNHEY and CDR2 SMNVEV (reference sequence). This CDR3 is 14 amino acids long. J gave up 2 bases and V 4 bases, and 5 bases lay outside the gene matches. CDR3 loop: CASSYTGQTYEQYF. The CDR3 nucleotides read TGTGCCAGCAGTTATACGGGACAGACCTACGAGCAGTACTTC.

The sample holds one count of this clone. This chain uses TRBV19 with TRBJ2-7, with D maybe TRBD2 (6 bases). CDR3 length: 17 amino acids. Per germline, CDR1 LNHDA and CDR2 SQIVND (reference sequence). The V and J ends lost 4 bases and 0 bases respectively, with 19 bases between them. The CDR3 loop is CASSTNLPGESSYEQYF. In nucleotides, the CDR3 is TGTGCCAGTAGTACCAACTTACCGGGGGAGAGCTCCTACGAGCAGTACTTC.

V is TRBV7-9 and J is TRBJ2-1, with D perhaps TRBD2 (6 bases). V dropped 2 bases and J dropped 0 bases, with 20 bases sitting between them. The CDR3 has 19 amino acids. CDR1 is SEHNR and CDR2 is FQNEAQ in the germline V gene (reference sequence). The CDR3 DNA follows: TGTGCCAGCAGCTTACTCCTCCCAACGGGCGGGATCTCCTACAATGAGCAGTTCTTC. It encodes CASSLLLPTGGISYNEQFF.

V gene TRBV4-3 combines with J gene TRBJ2-7, with D unresolved. V was cut by 0 bases and J by 2 bases, with 11 bases left in between. The CDR3 has 15 amino acids. CDR1 and CDR2 (germline): LGHNA, YSLEER. DNA for the CDR3: TGCGCCAGCAGCCAAGAGGTGGGCAGAGCCTACGAGCAGTACTTC. It specifies CASSQEVGRAYEQYF.

The CDR3 reads CASSYNARGHEQYF. CDR3 nucleotides: TGTGCCAGCAGTTACAATGCCCGGGGACATGAGCAGTACTTC. V gene TRBV6-5 combines with J gene TRBJ2-7; TRBD1 is a possible D gene (6 bases). Trimming pared 2 bases from V and 7 bases from J, leaving 15 bases between. CDR1 and CDR2 from the germline V gene are MNHEY and SVGAGI. The CDR3 loop spans 14 amino acids.

This clone has a single count. The chain employs TRBV7-2 and TRBJ2-5, with 12 positions matching TRBD1. The CDR3 has 17 residues. V was clipped by 1 base and J by 4 bases; unmatched bases: 7. The V gene's germline CDR1 is SGHTA and CDR2 FQGNSA. In DNA form, the CDR3 reads TGTGCCAGCAGCTTAGTAGGGACAGGGGGCGGGGGAGAGACCCAGTACTTC. It specifies CASSLVGTGGGGETQYF. The complete variable domain, with remaining parts taken from reference TRBV7-2 and TRBJ2-5, reads GAGVSQSPSNKVTEKGKDVELRCDPISGHTALYWYRQSLGQGLEFLIYFQGNSAPDKSGLPSDRFSAERTGGSVSTLTIQRTQQEDSAVYLCASSLVGTGGGGETQYFGPGTRLLVL.

The rearrangement joins TRBV7-2 to TRBJ2-2; D is undetermined. This CDR3 has 13 amino acids. V was pared by 1 base and J by 4 bases, with 4 bases between. Per germline, CDR1 SGHTA and CDR2 FQGNSA. CDR3 sequence (DNA): TGTGCCAGCAGCTTAGTCCTCACCGGGGAGCTGTTTTTT. Translating gives CASSLVLTGELFF.

The CDR3 loop is CASSIDGTGALQAFF. The CDR3 DNA follows: TGTGCCAGTAGTATAGATGGGACAGGAGCCCTTCAAGCTTTCTTT. This chain joins TRBV19 and TRBJ1-1; 8 bases align to TRBD1. V lost 0 bases to trimming and J lost 9 bases; unmatched junction nucleotides: 9. Germline CDR1 is LNHDA and CDR2 is SQIVND (reference sequence). CDR3 length equals 15 residues.

This chain links TRBV9 with TRBJ2-2; 8 nucleotides match TRBD2. This CDR3 region has 15 residues. Germline lookup yields CDR1 SGDLS and CDR2 YYNGEE. Trimming at V came to 4 bases and at J to 1 base, leaving 3 bases not matched to a gene. The CDR3 loop is CASSPRGGNTGELFF. CDR3 sequence (DNA): TGTGCCAGCAGCCCCCGGGGGGGGAACACCGGGGAGCTGTTTTTT.

The chain carries TRBV4-3 and TRBJ2-7; D is perhaps TRBD1 (5 bases). This CDR3 comprises 16 residues. The germline V gene has CDR1 LGHNA and CDR2 YSLEER. Trimming took 0 bases from V and 1 from J, leaving 13 bases between them. CDR3 bases: TGCGCCAGCAGCCAAGACCCCAGGGCGACTTCCTACGAGCAGTACTTC. This codes for CASSQDPRATSYEQYF.

The chain uses TRBV7-6 and TRBJ2-7, with a weak D call TRBD2 (5 bases). Germline V gives CDR1 SGHVS, CDR2 FNYEAQ. The V end was cut by 4 bases, the J end by 5 bases, with 18 bases between. The CDR3 is made up of 15 amino acids. The DNA for the CDR3 is TGTGCCAGCAGCTCCACCATCGGGGTTTCCCACGAGCAGTACTTC. It specifies CASSSTIGVSHEQYF.

This chain connects TRBV5-7 to TRBJ2-7, with a possible D match to TRBD2 (7 bases). TRBV5-7 is labeled an ORF, and its function is uncertain. The CDR3 spans 15 residues. The V and J ends lost 0 bases and 0 bases respectively, with 10 bases between them. The CDR3 spells CASSLGGGHSYEQYF. The CDR3 DNA reads TGTGCCAGCAGCTTGGGGGGGGGACACTCCTACGAGCAGTACTTC.

V is TRBV7-9 and J is TRBJ2-2, with 14 bases that match TRBD2. V was clipped by 5 bases and J by 2 bases; unmatched bases: 7. Germline CDR1 SEHNR, CDR2 FQNEAQ (reference sequence). The length of the CDR3 is 18 residues. The CDR3 protein is CASSPRLAGGPNTGELFF. CDR3 sequence (DNA): TGTGCCAGCAGCCCCCGACTAGCGGGAGGGCCTAACACCGGGGAGCTGTTTTTT.

This clone was seen once. The V and J genes are TRBV19 and TRBJ1-5; 10 nucleotides agree with TRBD1. The ends lost 0 bases at V and 2 bases at J; junction bases unmatched: 1. From germline, CDR1 is LNHDA and CDR2 SQIVND (reference sequence). The CDR3 covers 16 residues. The CDR3 region is CASSIDGTGGNQPQHF. The CDR3 coding sequence is TGTGCCAGTAGTATAGATGGGACAGGGGGCAATCAGCCCCAGCATTTT.

The V and J genes are TRBV6-1 and TRBJ2-7; 8 nucleotides agree with TRBD1. The germline V gene encodes CDR1 MNHNS and CDR2 SASEGT. The CDR3 is 15 residues long. J was trimmed by 1 base and V by 5 bases; bases with no gene match: 7. The DNA of the CDR3 is TGTGCCAGCAGTCTCCGGGACAGGCGTTCCTACGAGCAGTACTTC. Its protein product is CASSLRDRRSYEQYF.

The rearrangement joins TRBV28 to TRBJ1-1; D is perhaps TRBD1 (5 bases). The ends were cut back, 6 bases at V and 6 bases at J, with 23 bases in the middle. CDR3 size: 16 residues. In germline, CDR1 is MDHEN, CDR2 SYDVKM. CDR3 residues: CASSHSSGARSSEAFF. For the CDR3, the DNA is TGTGCCAGCAGCCATTCTAGTGGGGCGCGGAGTTCTGAAGCTTTCTTT.

The chain couples TRBV4-2 to TRBJ2-1; no clear D gene. Germline-derived CDR1 and CDR2 are LGHNA and YNFKEQ. The CDR3 extends over 11 amino acids. V lost 6 bases to trimming and J lost 8 bases, with 8 bases between them. CDR3 region: CASRDIDEQFF. DNA of the CDR3: TGTGCCAGCAGAGACATCGATGAGCAGTTCTTC.

The rearrangement uses TRBV4-3 and TRBJ1-2; TRBD1 aligns across 10 bases. Germline V lookup: CDR1 LGHNA, CDR2 YSLEER. The CDR3 runs 15 residues. V lost 3 bases, J lost 4 bases, and 5 bases stayed unmatched. The CDR3 DNA sequence: TGCGCCAGCAGCCAGGGACAGGGGATACTCTATGGCTACACCTTC. As protein: CASSQGQGILYGYTF.

The V and J genes are TRBV15 and TRBJ2-1; D ambiguous. This CDR3 spans 14 amino acids. Germline V gene data show CDR1 as LNHNV and CDR2 as YYDKDF (reference sequence). V dropped 3 bases and J dropped 0 bases, with 6 bases sitting between them. The CDR3: CATSSSRSYNEQFF. The CDR3 DNA sequence: TGTGCCACCAGCAGTTCCCGCTCCTACAATGAGCAGTTCTTC. The variable domain in full, completed from reference TRBV15 and TRBJ2-1, reads DAMVIQNPRYQVTQFGKPVTLSCSQTLNHNVMYWYQQKSSQAPKLLFHYYDKDFNNEADTPDNFQSRRPNTSFCFLDIRSPGLGDTAMYLCATSSSRSYNEQFFGPGTRLTVL.

The chain joins TRBV28 to TRBJ1-2; 7 nucleotides align to TRBD1. This CDR3 spans 14 amino acids. The J segment lost 4 bases and the V segment lost 2 bases, leaving 4 bases of the junction unmatched. Germline V gene lookup returns CDR1 MDHEN and CDR2 SYDVKM. The CDR3 nucleotides are TGTGCCAGCAGTTTAGAGGGGGCGGGCTATGGCTACACCTTC. Protein sequence: CASSLEGAGYGYTF.

The count of this clone is one. The rearrangement links TRBV27 to TRBJ2-3, with 13 nucleotides matching TRBD2. Losses at the gene ends were 3 bases for V and 7 bases for J; bases not matched to a gene: 7. Germline loops: CDR1 MNHEY, CDR2 SMNVEV (reference sequence). This CDR3 spans 16 amino acids. In nucleotides, the CDR3 is TGTGCCAGCAGTTTCAGACTAGCGGGAGGACGAAATACGCAGTATTTT. This translates into CASSFRLAGGRNTQYF.

The chain links TRBV4-1 to TRBJ2-7; D is perhaps TRBD2 (5 bases). The CDR3 is made up of 14 amino acids. Trimming shortened V by 0 bases and J by 3 bases, and 9 bases separated the two germline ends. Germline CDR1 reads MGHRA; CDR2 reads YSYEKL. This CDR3 is CASSQDYGDYEQYF. DNA of the CDR3: TGCGCCAGCAGCCAAGATTACGGGGACTACGAGCAGTACTTC.

This chain joins TRBV4-3 and TRBJ2-3, with 12 positions matching TRBD2. This CDR3 has 16 amino acids. Germline values: CDR1 LGHNA, CDR2 YSLEER. Trimming cost V 4 bases and J 2 bases; bases outside gene matches: 4. The CDR3 region has the DNA TGCGCCAGCAGCCGAAGACTAGCGGGAGACACAGATACGCAGTATTTT. Its translation: CASSRRLAGDTDTQYF.

This clone was seen only once. The chain uses TRBV2 and TRBJ2-3, with 7 bases fitting TRBD1. Trimming cost V 3 bases and J 3 bases; bases outside gene matches: 12. The CDR3 contains 17 residues. CDR1 and CDR2 (germline): SNHLY, FYNNEI. CDR3 sequence reads: CASSDPQGVWGTDTQYF. The CDR3 region has the DNA TGTGCCAGCAGTGATCCCCAGGGGGTATGGGGGACAGATACGCAGTATTTT.